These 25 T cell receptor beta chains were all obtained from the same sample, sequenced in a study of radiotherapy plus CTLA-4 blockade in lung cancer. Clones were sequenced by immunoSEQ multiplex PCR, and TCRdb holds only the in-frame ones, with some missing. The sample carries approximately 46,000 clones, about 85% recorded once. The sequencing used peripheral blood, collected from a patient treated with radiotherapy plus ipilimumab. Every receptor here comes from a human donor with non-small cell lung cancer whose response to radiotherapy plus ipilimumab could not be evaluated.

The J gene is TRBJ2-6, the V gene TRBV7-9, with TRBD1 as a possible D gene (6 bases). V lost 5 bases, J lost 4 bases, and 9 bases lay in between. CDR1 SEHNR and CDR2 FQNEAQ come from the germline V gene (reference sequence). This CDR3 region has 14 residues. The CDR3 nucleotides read TGTGCCAGCAGCCCTACAGGGGGGGCCAACGTCCTGACTTTC. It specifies CASSPTGGANVLTF.

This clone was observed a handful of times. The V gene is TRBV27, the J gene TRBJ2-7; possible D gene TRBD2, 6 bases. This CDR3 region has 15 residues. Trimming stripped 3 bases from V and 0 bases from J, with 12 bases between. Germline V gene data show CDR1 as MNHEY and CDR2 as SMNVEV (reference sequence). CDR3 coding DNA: TGTGCCAGCAGTTTCTTAGCGGATGGCTCCTACGAGCAGTACTTC. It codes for CASSFLADGSYEQYF.

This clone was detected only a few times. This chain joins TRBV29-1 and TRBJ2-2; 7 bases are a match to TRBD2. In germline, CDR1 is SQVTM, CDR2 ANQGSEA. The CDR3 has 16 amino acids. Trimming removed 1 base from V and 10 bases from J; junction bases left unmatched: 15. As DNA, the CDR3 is TGCAGCGTTGAAGTCCTTAGGGGTGGGAGGGCCGAGGAGCTGTTTTTT. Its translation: CSVEVLRGGRAEELFF.

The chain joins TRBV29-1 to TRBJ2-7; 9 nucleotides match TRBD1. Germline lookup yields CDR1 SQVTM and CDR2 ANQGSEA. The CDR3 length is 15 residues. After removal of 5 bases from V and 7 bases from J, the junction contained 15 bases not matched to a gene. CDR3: CSVTPGTGIFREQYF. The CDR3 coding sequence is TGCAGCGTTACCCCCGGGACAGGGATCTTCCGGGAGCAGTACTTC.

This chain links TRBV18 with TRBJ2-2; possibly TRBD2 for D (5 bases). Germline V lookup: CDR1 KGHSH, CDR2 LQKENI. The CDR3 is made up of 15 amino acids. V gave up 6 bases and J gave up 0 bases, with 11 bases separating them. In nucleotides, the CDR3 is TGTGCCAGCTCGAAGGACTCTCCGAACACCGGGGAGCTGTTTTTT. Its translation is CASSKDSPNTGELFF. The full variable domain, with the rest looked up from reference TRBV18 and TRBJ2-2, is NAGVMQNPRHLVRRRGQEARLRCSPMKGHSHVYWYRQLPEEGLKFMVYLQKENIIDESGMPKERFSAEFPKEGPSILRIQQVVRGDSAAYFCASSKDSPNTGELFFGEGSRLTVL.

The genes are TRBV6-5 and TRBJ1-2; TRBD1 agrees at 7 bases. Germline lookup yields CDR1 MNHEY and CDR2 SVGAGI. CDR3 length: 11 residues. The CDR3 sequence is CAISQGGGYTF. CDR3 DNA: TGTGCTATCTCCCAGGGGGGTGGCTACACCTTC.

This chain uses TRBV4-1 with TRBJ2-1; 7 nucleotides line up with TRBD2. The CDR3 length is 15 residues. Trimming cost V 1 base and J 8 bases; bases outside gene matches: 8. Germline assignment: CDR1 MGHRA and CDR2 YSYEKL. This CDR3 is CASSQVGSRGDEQFF. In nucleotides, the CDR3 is TGCGCCAGCAGCCAAGTGGGAAGTCGGGGGGATGAGCAGTTCTTC.

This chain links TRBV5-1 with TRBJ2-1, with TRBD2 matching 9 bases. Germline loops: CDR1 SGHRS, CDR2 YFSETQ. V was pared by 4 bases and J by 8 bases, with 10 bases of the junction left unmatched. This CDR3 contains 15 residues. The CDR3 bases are TGCGCCAGCAGCCCCCCAGCGGGAGGCGGGGATGAGCAGTTCTTC. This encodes CASSPPAGGGDEQFF.

The CDR3 spells CASSTGVAGNEQFF. The CDR3 bases are TGTGCCAGCAGCACGGGAGTAGCGGGGAATGAGCAGTTCTTC. The rearrangement links TRBV6-5 to TRBJ2-1; 8 nucleotides match TRBD2. The trim removed 6 bases at V and 7 bases at J, leaving 8 bases unmatched. Germline CDR1 reads MNHEY; CDR2 reads SVGAGI. The length of the CDR3 is 14 residues.

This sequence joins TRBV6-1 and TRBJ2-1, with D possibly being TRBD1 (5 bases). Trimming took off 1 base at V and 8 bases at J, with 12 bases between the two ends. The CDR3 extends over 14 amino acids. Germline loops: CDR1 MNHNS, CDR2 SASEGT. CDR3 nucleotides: TGTGCCAGCAGTGAAGGGCCAGGGTTTGATGAGCAGTTCTTC. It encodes CASSEGPGFDEQFF.

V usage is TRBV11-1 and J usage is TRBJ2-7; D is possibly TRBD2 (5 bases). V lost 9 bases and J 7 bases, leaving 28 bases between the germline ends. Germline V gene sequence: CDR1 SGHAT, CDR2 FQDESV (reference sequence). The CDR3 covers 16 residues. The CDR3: CASTLDGVVSYEEQYF. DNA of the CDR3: TGTGCCAGTACCTTAGACGGGGTGGTCAGCTACGAAGAGCAGTACTTC.

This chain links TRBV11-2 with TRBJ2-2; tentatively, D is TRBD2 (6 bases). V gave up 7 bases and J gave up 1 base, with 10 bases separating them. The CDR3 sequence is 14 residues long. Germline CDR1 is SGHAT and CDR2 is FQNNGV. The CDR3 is CASMWDWNTGELFF. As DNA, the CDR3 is TGTGCCAGCATGTGGGACTGGAACACCGGGGAGCTGTTTTTT.

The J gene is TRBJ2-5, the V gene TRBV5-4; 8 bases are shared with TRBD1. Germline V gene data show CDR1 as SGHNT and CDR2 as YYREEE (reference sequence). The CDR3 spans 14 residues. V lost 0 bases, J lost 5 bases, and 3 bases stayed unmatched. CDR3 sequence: CASSLAGGQETQYF. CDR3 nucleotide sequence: TGTGCCAGCAGCTTGGCAGGGGGCCAGGAGACCCAGTACTTC.

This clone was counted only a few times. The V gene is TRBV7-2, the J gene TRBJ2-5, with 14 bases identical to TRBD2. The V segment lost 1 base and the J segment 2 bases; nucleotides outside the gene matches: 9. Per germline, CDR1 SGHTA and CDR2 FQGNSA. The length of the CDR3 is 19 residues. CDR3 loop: CASSLETGTSGRVQETQYF. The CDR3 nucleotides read TGTGCCAGCAGCTTAGAAACCGGGACTAGCGGGAGAGTACAAGAGACCCAGTACTTC. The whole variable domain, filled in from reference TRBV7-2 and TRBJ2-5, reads GAGVSQSPSNKVTEKGKDVELRCDPISGHTALYWYRQSLGQGLEFLIYFQGNSAPDKSGLPSDRFSAERTGGSVSTLTIQRTQQEDSAVYLCASSLETGTSGRVQETQYFGPGTRLLVL.

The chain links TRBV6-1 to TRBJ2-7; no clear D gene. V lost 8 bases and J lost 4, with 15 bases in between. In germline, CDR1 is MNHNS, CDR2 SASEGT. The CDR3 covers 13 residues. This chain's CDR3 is CASVAQAEYEQYF. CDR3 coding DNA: TGTGCCAGCGTCGCCCAAGCTGAGTACGAGCAGTACTTC.

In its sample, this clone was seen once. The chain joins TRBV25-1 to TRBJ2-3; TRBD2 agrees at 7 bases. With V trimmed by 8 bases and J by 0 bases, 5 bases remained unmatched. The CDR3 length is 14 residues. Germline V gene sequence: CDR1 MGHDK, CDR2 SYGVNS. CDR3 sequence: CASLGGTSTDTQYF. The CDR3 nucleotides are TGTGCCAGCTTGGGAGGGACTAGCACAGATACGCAGTATTTT.

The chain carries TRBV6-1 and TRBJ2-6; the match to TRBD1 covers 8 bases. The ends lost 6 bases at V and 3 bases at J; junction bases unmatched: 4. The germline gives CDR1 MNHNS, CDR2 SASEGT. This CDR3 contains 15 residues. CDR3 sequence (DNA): TGTGCCAGCAGGCGGACAGGGAATGGGGCCAACGTCCTGACTTTC. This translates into CASRRTGNGANVLTF.

Written as DNA, the CDR3 is TGTGCCAGCAGCTCTCTCGGGACAGGGATCTACGAGCAGTACTTC. It is translated as CASSSLGTGIYEQYF. This sequence joins TRBV7-2 and TRBJ2-7; 9 nucleotides agree with TRBD1. Per germline, CDR1 SGHTA and CDR2 FQGNSA. Trimming cost V 4 bases and J 3 bases; bases outside gene matches: 7. The CDR3 loop spans 15 amino acids.

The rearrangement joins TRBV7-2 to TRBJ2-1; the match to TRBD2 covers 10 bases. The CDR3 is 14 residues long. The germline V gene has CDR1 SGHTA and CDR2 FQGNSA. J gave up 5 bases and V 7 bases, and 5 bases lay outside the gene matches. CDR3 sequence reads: CASIRTSGHNEQFF. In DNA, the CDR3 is TGTGCCAGCATCCGGACTAGCGGACACAATGAGCAGTTCTTC.

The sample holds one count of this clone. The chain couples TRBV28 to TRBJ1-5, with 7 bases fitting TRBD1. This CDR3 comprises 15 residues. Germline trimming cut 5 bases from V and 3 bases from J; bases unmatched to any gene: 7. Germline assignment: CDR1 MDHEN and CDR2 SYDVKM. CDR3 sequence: CASSRTGVYNQPQHF. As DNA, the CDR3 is TGTGCCAGCAGTCGAACAGGGGTCTACAATCAGCCCCAGCATTTT.

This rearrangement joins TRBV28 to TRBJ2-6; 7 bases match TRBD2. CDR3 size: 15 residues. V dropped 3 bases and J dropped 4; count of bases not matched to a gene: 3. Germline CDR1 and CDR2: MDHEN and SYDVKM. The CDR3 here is CASSFRGVGANVLTF. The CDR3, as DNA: TGTGCCAGCAGTTTTCGGGGGGTCGGGGCCAACGTCCTGACTTTC.

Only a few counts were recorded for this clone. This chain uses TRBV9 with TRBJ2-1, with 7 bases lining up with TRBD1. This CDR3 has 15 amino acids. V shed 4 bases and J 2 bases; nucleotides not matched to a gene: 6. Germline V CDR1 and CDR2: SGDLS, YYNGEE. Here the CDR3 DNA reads TGTGCCAGCAGCTCCGGGACAGAAACCTACAATGAGCAGTTCTTC. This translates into CASSSGTETYNEQFF.

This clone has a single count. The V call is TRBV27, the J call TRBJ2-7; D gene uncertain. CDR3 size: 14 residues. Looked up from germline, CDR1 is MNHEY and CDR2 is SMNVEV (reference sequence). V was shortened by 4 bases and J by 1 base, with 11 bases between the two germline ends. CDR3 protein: CASSSLRSSYEQYF. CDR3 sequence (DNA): TGTGCCAGCAGTTCGCTCCGGTCTTCCTACGAGCAGTACTTC.

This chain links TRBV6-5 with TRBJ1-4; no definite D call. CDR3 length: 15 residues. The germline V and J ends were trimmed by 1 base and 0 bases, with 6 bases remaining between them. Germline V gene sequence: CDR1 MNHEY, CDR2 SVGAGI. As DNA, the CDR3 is TGTGCCAGCAGTTACTACGGTGCAACTAATGAAAAACTGTTTTTT. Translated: CASSYYGATNEKLFF.

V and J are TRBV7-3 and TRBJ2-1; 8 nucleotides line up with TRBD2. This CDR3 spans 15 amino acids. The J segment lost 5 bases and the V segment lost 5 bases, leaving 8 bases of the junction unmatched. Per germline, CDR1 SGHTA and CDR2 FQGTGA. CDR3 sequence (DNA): TGTGCCAGCAGCCCGACGGGACTAGAGGACAATGAGCAGTTCTTC. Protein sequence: CASSPTGLEDNEQFF.